This T cell receptor beta chain was recovered during a study of blood T cell repertoires in COVID-19. Germline CDR1 MDHEN, CDR2 SYDVKM. CDR3 length equals 14 residues. The V end lost 5 bases, the J end lost 0 bases, and 8 bases lay between the germline ends. Authors' processing steps: Reference gene primer amplification yielded estimated nucleated cell counts. TCRdb's copy holds only in-frame clones and misses some; the assay was immunoSEQ multiplex PCR. V, J and clone size are those of that table, while D and trimming were read from the DNA. The data show 400,000 to 500,000 clones, about 88% seen once.

This clonotype was sampled from a woman in her late teens or twenties who had been exposed to COVID-19. This chain uses TRBV28 with TRBJ2-1; D not certain. The sequencing sample was made of PBMCs or T cells enriched from blood (not recorded which). The CDR3 nucleotides read TGTGCCAGCAGTCCCCCTAGCTCCTACAATGAGCAGTTCTTC. Translation gives CASSPPSSYNEQFF.